Listed here are 18 T cell receptor beta chains from one sample, sequenced in a study of molecular identifiers for immune sequencing clone quantification. TCRdb recomputed calls from the PCR reads with MiXCR, one row per CDR3 protein. The sample records 250,000 to 400,000 distinct CDR3 sequences, 20% to 25% being singletons. The specimen was naive CD8+ T cells from blood, with Jurkat cell RNA spiked in. Indicated subset: FACS-sorted CD8+CD4-CCR7+CD45RA+ naive T cells. The receptors derive from a human donor in good health. Some libraries in this study had Jurkat cell RNA spiked in.

The chain has TRBV20-1 and TRBJ2-3; 13 nucleotides line up with TRBD2. The V segment lost 6 bases and the J segment 1 base; nucleotides outside the gene matches: 10. Germline V gives CDR1 DFQATT, CDR2 SNEGSKA (reference sequence). This CDR3 is built from 17 residues. CDR3 DNA sequence: TGCAGTGCGCCGACTAGCGGGAGGACCCTACGCACAGATACGCAGTATTTT. This codes for CSAPTSGRTLRTDTQYF.

This clonotype was seen many times. This chain uses TRBV4-1 with TRBJ1-1; D is unclear. This CDR3 is 17 amino acids long. CDR1 MGHRA and CDR2 YSYEKL come from the germline V gene. Trimming took off 0 bases at V and 0 bases at J, with 14 bases between the two ends. DNA for the CDR3: TGCGCCAGCAGCCAAGACCGACGAACAAATATGAACACTGAAGCTTTCTTT. As protein: CASSQDRRTNMNTEAFF.

The sample holds many counts of this clonotype. The V and J genes are TRBV27 and TRBJ1-5; 8 bases line up with TRBD1. J lost 6 bases, V lost 8 bases, and 12 bases had no gene match. Germline CDR1 is MNHEY and CDR2 is SMNVEV (reference sequence). CDR3 length: 15 amino acids. The CDR3 DNA is TGTGCCAGCTCCCCCACGCCAGGGGGCACTCAGCCCCAGCATTTT. Translated, it gives CASSPTPGGTQPQHF.

This clonotype was seen repeatedly, ten times or more. CDR3 region: CAWSVLRTEQYF. The CDR3 DNA sequence: TGTGCCTGGAGTGTACTACGGACTGAGCAGTACTTC. The chain carries TRBV30 and TRBJ2-7; TRBD2 is a possible D gene (5 bases). The CDR3 runs 12 residues. V lost 0 bases to trimming and J lost 7 bases, with 10 bases between them. CDR1 is GTSNPN, CDR2 SVGIG, per germline (reference sequence).

Points on this clonotype: A read error is possible here, since a much larger clone lies one base away. V usage is TRBV4-3 and J usage is TRBJ2-3; D gene ambiguous. The CDR3 consists of 16 residues. Germline-derived CDR1 and CDR2 are LGHNA and YSLEER. V gave up 1 base and J gave up 0 bases, with 11 bases separating them. The CDR3 region has the DNA TGCGCCAGCAGCCAAGGGTCGTGGCGGAGCACAGATACGCAGTATTTT. Encoded protein: CASSQGSWRSTDTQYF.

This clonotype was detected many times. The chain recombines TRBV27 with TRBJ1-1; no clear D. Germline V gene sequence: CDR1 MNHEY, CDR2 SMNVEV (reference sequence). This CDR3 has 16 amino acids. V dropped 3 bases and J dropped 5 bases, with 19 bases sitting between them. The CDR3 spells CASSFGPSTGVTEAFF. DNA for the CDR3: TGTGCCAGCAGTTTTGGGCCCTCAACTGGGGTGACTGAAGCTTTCTTT.

This clonotype turned up a few times. CDR3 in DNA: TGTGCCAGCAGCACGACAGGGGGCGTCGAAGCTTTCTTT. Translating it yields CASSTTGGVEAFF. The rearrangement uses TRBV7-9 and TRBJ1-1, with TRBD1 matching over 10 bases. This CDR3 has 13 amino acids. Germline-derived CDR1 and CDR2 are SEHNR and FQNEAQ (reference sequence). The V gene end was trimmed by 5 bases and the J gene end by 8 bases; junction bases not matched to a gene: 5. The variable domain in full, completed from reference TRBV7-9 and TRBJ1-1, reads DTGVSQNPRHKITKRGQNVTFRCDPISEHNRLYWYRQTLGQGPEFLTYFQNEAQLEKSRLLSDRFSAERPKGSFSTLEIQRTEQGDSAMYLCASSTTGGVEAFFGQGTRLTVV.

A word on this clonotype: One end of the junction varies from germline; a read error may be responsible. The chain has TRBV12-3 or TRBV12-4 and TRBJ2-5; D is perhaps TRBD2 (6 bases). The CDR3 length is 15 residues. CDR3 region: CASRPARGMIETQHF. As DNA, the CDR3 is TGTGCCAGCAGACCCGCGCGGGGTATGATAGAGACCCAGCACTTC.

This clonotype was seen at least ten times. V and J are TRBV19 and TRBJ2-2, with no clear D. Germline V gene lookup returns CDR1 LNHDA and CDR2 SQIVND (reference sequence). The CDR3 covers 11 residues. V dropped 7 bases and J dropped 4 bases, with 4 bases sitting between them. DNA of the CDR3: TGTGCCAGTACCTTCACCGGGGAGCTGTTTTTT. This codes for CASTFTGELFF.

With regard to this clonotype: A much larger clone is a single base away; this may be a read error. J is TRBJ2-7 and V is TRBV5-4; 13 bases line up with TRBD2. This CDR3 region has 13 residues. Germline values: CDR1 SGHNT, CDR2 YYREEE (reference sequence). V shed 7 bases and J 6 bases; nucleotides not matched to a gene: 4. CDR3 bases: TGTGCCAGCTGCTGGACTAGCGGGAGCGAGCAGTACTTC. This encodes CASCWTSGSEQYF.

As to this clonotype: A much more abundant neighbour one base away suggests this may be a read error. The CDR3 does not end in the conserved phenylalanine or tryptophan, so this is likely a read error. The chain links TRBV5-1 to TRBJ1-1, with TRBD1 matching over 12 bases. The CDR3 extends over 15 amino acids. Germline CDR1 is SGHRS and CDR2 is YFSETQ. Trimming at V came to 4 bases and at J to 1 base, leaving 2 bases not matched to a gene. The CDR3 is CASSAGQGANTEAFL. In DNA, the CDR3 is TGCGCCAGCAGCGCGGGACAGGGGGCGAACACTGAAGCTTTCCTT.

The count of this clonotype is one. This clone may be a read error of a much larger clone one base away. J is TRBJ2-1 and V is TRBV2, with TRBD2 matching over 10 bases. CDR3 size: 16 residues. Trimming at V came to 4 bases and at J to 2 bases, leaving 5 bases not matched to a gene. CDR1 and CDR2 from the germline V gene are SNHLY and FYNNEI. CDR3: CASSGRTSGPYNEQFF. Written as DNA, the CDR3 is TGTGCCAGCAGTGGAAGGACTAGCGGACCCTACAATGAGCAGTTCTTC.

This clonotype was recorded at least ten times. The rearrangement joins TRBV7-3 to TRBJ2-3, with unresolved D. The CDR3 sequence is 14 residues long. The germline CDR1 and CDR2 sequences are SGHTA and FQGTGA. The germline V and J ends were trimmed by 4 bases and 2 bases, with 10 bases remaining between them. The CDR3 DNA reads as TGTGCCAGCAGCTCCGACGGAAACACAGATACGCAGTATTTT. Its translation is CASSSDGNTDTQYF.

As for this clonotype: This may come from a read error, since a much larger clone is one base off. The chain is built from TRBV9 and TRBJ2-3; possibly TRBD1 for D (5 bases). CDR3 length equals 15 residues. From germline, CDR1 is SGDLS and CDR2 YYNGEE. The CDR3 coding sequence is TGTGCCAGCAGCGTAGGCTGGGCCTCGACAGATACGCGGTATTTT. This sequence encodes CASSVGWASTDTRYF.

This clonotype was counted ten times or more. This chain connects TRBV29-1 to TRBJ2-3, with 10 bases that match TRBD2. From germline, CDR1 is SQVTM and CDR2 ANQGSEA. This CDR3 comprises 14 residues. J gave up 3 bases and V 4 bases, and 4 bases lay outside the gene matches. The CDR3 loop reads CSVALAGVTDTQYF. Here the CDR3 DNA reads TGCAGCGTTGCCCTAGCGGGGGTGACAGATACGCAGTATTTT.

The sample holds many counts of this clonotype. The chain carries TRBV20-1 and TRBJ1-1; D remains ambiguous. CDR3 length: 12 amino acids. V was trimmed by 7 bases and J by 0 bases, leaving 9 bases between them. The germline CDR1 and CDR2 sequences are DFQATT and SNEGSKA (reference sequence). The DNA for the CDR3 is TGCAGTGGGGGTCGAATGAACACTGAAGCTTTCTTT. This translates into CSGGRMNTEAFF.

This clonotype was found a few times. This rearrangement joins TRBV12-5 to TRBJ2-3, with 8 positions matching TRBD2. With 6 bases clipped from V and 2 bases from J, the junction kept 7 bases outside the gene matches. Germline loops: CDR1 LGHNT, CDR2 FRNRAP. The CDR3 loop spans 15 amino acids. The CDR3 sequence is CASGTSERITDTQYF. CDR3 bases: TGTGCTAGTGGGACTAGCGAAAGAATCACAGATACGCAGTATTTT.

This clonotype was counted ten times or more. V and J are TRBV25-1 and TRBJ2-5, with TRBD2 matching 11 bases. Trimming cost V 8 bases and J 1 base; bases outside gene matches: 6. Germline CDR1 MGHDK, CDR2 SYGVNS. The CDR3 extends over 15 amino acids. In nucleotides, the CDR3 is TGTGCCAGCGGTCCCCTAGCGGGAGGCCAAGAGACCCAGTACTTC. Translation gives CASGPLAGGQETQYF.